This T cell receptor (beta chain) was captured in a study of blood T cell repertoires in COVID-19. Study information: Material from acute and convalescent COVID-19 was sourced from the United States, Italy and Spain. The cDNA or gDNA used as material had been derived from T cells, B-cell-depleted T cells, or PBMCs.

Germline CDR1 is SQVTM and CDR2 is ANQGSEA. The CDR3 has 15 residues. Trimming cost V 4 bases and J 5 bases, with 20 bases left between them. Participant-given clinical history determined each cohort assignment. Authors' data handling: Reference gene primer amplification in the assay estimated nucleated cell counts. Data came from immunoSEQ multiplex PCR; TCRdb stores just in-frame clones and leaves some out. The DNA was the basis for D and trimming; V, J and clone size are from that table. The sample has some 290,000 clones, under 90% seen once. The sequencing input was PBMCs or T cells enriched from blood (not recorded which). The sequence was obtained from a young woman who had recovered from COVID-19. The chain is built from TRBV29-1 and TRBJ1-1; possible D gene TRBD1, 6 bases. The CDR3 here is CSVVFWGLQGTEAFF. The CDR3, as DNA: TGCAGCGTTGTATTTTGGGGGTTGCAGGGGACTGAAGCTTTCTTT.